Each of the 28 T cell receptor beta chains below was sequenced from the same sample in a study of blood T cell repertoires in COVID-19. TCRdb keeps only in-frame clones here, not all; method: immunoSEQ multiplex PCR. The data hold around 260,000 clones, with 65% to 90% observed a single time. The source material was peripheral blood. These TCRs come from a human donor in a cohort sampled during active COVID-19.

The rearrangement links TRBV9 to TRBJ1-2; 8 bases fit TRBD1. The CDR3 is 15 amino acids. V shed 0 bases and J 1 base; nucleotides not matched to a gene: 2. Germline V lookup: CDR1 SGDLS, CDR2 YYNGEE. CDR3 sequence (DNA): TGTGCCAGCAGCGTAGGGGACAGGCTTAACTATGGCTACACCTTC. Amino acid sequence: CASSVGDRLNYGYTF. The full variable domain, in which reference TRBV9 and TRBJ1-2 provide the parts outside the CDR3, is DSGVTQTPKHLITATGQRVTLRCSPRSGDLSVYWYQQSLDQGLQFLIQYYNGEERAKGNILERFSAQQFPDLHSELNLSSLELGDSALYFCASSVGDRLNYGYTFGSGTRLTVV.

The rearrangement joins TRBV24-1 to TRBJ2-3; D is uncertain. Between the trimmed V and J ends, which lost 4 bases and 2 bases, there was a span of 12 bases. CDR1 and CDR2 (germline): KGHDR, SFDVKD. The CDR3 loop spans 15 amino acids. The CDR3 sequence: CATSDRSVLTDTQYF. The CDR3 DNA reads as TGTGCCACCAGTGACCGTTCAGTTCTCACAGATACGCAGTATTTT.

The DNA of the CDR3 is TGTGCCAGCGGGGATGGGGGCAATTCACCCCTCCACTTT. Its translation is CASGDGGNSPLHF. The chain joins TRBV9 to TRBJ1-6; D is possibly TRBD1 (6 bases). V shed 7 bases and J shed 7 bases, with 12 bases lying between them. The length of the CDR3 is 13 residues. Germline loops: CDR1 SGDLS, CDR2 YYNGEE.

This clone was counted only a few times. V and J are TRBV6-5 and TRBJ2-3; TRBD1 agrees at 7 bases. The CDR3 extends over 15 amino acids. CDR1 and CDR2 from the germline V gene are MNHEY and SVGAGI. Germline trimming cut 10 bases from V and 3 bases from J; bases unmatched to any gene: 13. CDR3 sequence (DNA): TGTGCCACTCAACAAGGGGGCAGGGTTACAGATACGCAGTATTTT. Residues: CATQQGGRVTDTQYF.

The chain uses TRBV5-6 and TRBJ2-3; possibly TRBD1 for D (5 bases). The CDR3 spans 15 residues. Germline loops: CDR1 SGHDT, CDR2 YYEEEE. Trimming stripped 2 bases from V and 6 bases from J, with 16 bases between. The CDR3 nucleotides are TGTGCCAGCAGCTTAAACAGGAAACTATGGGATACGCAGTATTTT. Its translation is CASSLNRKLWDTQYF.

The chain combines TRBV5-1 with TRBJ2-5; 7 nucleotides agree with TRBD1. CDR3 length: 13 amino acids. CDR1 and CDR2 from the germline V gene are SGHRS and YFSETQ. The J segment lost 7 bases and the V segment lost 7 bases, leaving 10 bases of the junction unmatched. In DNA form, the CDR3 reads TGCGCCAGCCGCGATACAGGGGACGGGACCCAGTACTTC. It encodes CASRDTGDGTQYF.

The chain employs TRBV7-2 and TRBJ2-7; D gene ambiguous. The CDR3 covers 13 residues. Looked up from germline, CDR1 is SGHTA and CDR2 is FQGNSA. V was shortened by 3 bases and J by 4 bases, with 10 bases between the two germline ends. CDR3 amino acids: CASSFTVVYEQYF. In nucleotides, the CDR3 is TGTGCCAGCAGCTTTACTGTGGTTTACGAGCAGTACTTC.

V is TRBV3-1 (or the pseudogene TRBV3-2) and J is TRBJ1-1; no reliable D call. Trimming took off 0 bases at V and 1 base at J, with 27 bases between the two ends. CDR1 and CDR2 (germline): LGHDT, YNNKEL (reference sequence). CDR3 size: 21 residues. The CDR3 nucleotides read TGTGCCAGCAGCCAAGAAAACCCCTACTCAGAGGGAGGGAGCTCGAACACTGAAGCTTTCTTT. It yields the protein CASSQENPYSEGGSSNTEAFF.

This clone has more than one count but fewer than ten. This chain uses TRBV5-6 with TRBJ2-3, with a possible D match to TRBD2 (6 bases). Germline values: CDR1 SGHDT, CDR2 YYEEEE. The V end lost 3 bases, the J end lost 3 bases, and 8 bases lay between the germline ends. CDR3 length equals 13 residues. The CDR3 DNA reads as TGTGCCAGCAGCTGGGGGAGGACAGATACGCAGTATTTT. Translating gives CASSWGRTDTQYF.

In this sample, this clone turned up once. J is TRBJ2-5 and V is TRBV5-1; weak D call: TRBD2 (5 bases). V gave up 4 bases and J gave up 1 base, with 14 bases separating them. The germline V gene encodes CDR1 SGHRS and CDR2 YFSETQ. The CDR3 consists of 15 residues. The CDR3, as DNA: TGCGCCAGCAGCGTATCCCCCGGGATCCAAGAGACCCAGTACTTC. It translates to CASSVSPGIQETQYF. The full variable domain, completed using reference TRBV5-1 and TRBJ2-5, is KAGVTQTPRYLIKTRGQQVTLSCSPISGHRSVSWYQQTPGQGLQFLFEYFSETQRNKGNFPGRFSGRQFSNSRSEMNVSTLELGDSALYLCASSVSPGIQETQYFGPGTRLLVL.

The rearrangement uses TRBV6-5 and TRBJ2-7; TRBD2 might be the D (6 bases). Trimming left V 2 bases short and J 3 bases short, with 17 bases between. The CDR3 covers 16 residues. Germline values: CDR1 MNHEY, CDR2 SVGAGI. In DNA form, the CDR3 reads TGTGCCAGCAGTTACGGAGGAGGCCTGGGACTCTACGAGCAGTACTTC. Translation: CASSYGGGLGLYEQYF.

The rearrangement uses TRBV11-2 and TRBJ1-4, with D possibly being TRBD1 (5 bases). There are 14 residues in the CDR3. The V gene lost 3 bases and the J gene lost 2 bases, with 7 bases spanning the gap. Looked up from germline, CDR1 is SGHAT and CDR2 is FQNNGV. The CDR3 nucleotides read TGTGCCAGCAGCTTTCAGGGCACTAATGAAAAACTGTTTTTT. This encodes CASSFQGTNEKLFF.

This clone was recorded only once. The CDR3 sequence is CASSQGTGGTDTQYF. As DNA, the CDR3 is TGTGCCAGCAGCCAGGGCACAGGGGGTACAGATACGCAGTATTTT. The genes are TRBV7-7 and TRBJ2-3, with TRBD1 identical over 8 bases. CDR3 length: 15 residues. The V gene end was trimmed by 5 bases and the J gene end by 3 bases; junction bases not matched to a gene: 7. Looked up from germline, CDR1 is SSHAT and CDR2 is FNYEAQ (reference sequence).

V gene TRBV23-1 combines with J gene TRBJ1-5; 9 bases are shared with TRBD1. TRBV23-1 carries the ORF label, with uncertain function. The CDR3 sequence is 20 residues long. J gave up 4 bases and V 0 bases, and 16 bases lay outside the gene matches. The CDR3 sequence: CASSQSKLWRRDRVNQPQHF. The CDR3 DNA is TGCGCCAGCAGTCAATCAAAACTTTGGCGAAGGGACAGGGTTAATCAGCCCCAGCATTTT.

The gene calls are TRBV5-1 and TRBJ2-3; 11 bases match TRBD2. Germline loops: CDR1 SGHRS, CDR2 YFSETQ. This CDR3 is 16 amino acids long. V dropped 4 bases and J dropped 0; count of bases not matched to a gene: 4. The CDR3 region is CASSPGLAASTDTQYF. The CDR3 DNA reads as TGCGCCAGCAGCCCGGGACTAGCGGCAAGCACAGATACGCAGTATTTT.

The CDR3 DNA is TGTGCCAGCAGCCCGAGGACAGGGAGGAACACTGAAGCTTTCTTT. Protein product: CASSPRTGRNTEAFF. V gene TRBV27 combines with J gene TRBJ1-1; 8 bases align to TRBD1. The CDR3 is 15 amino acids. Germline lookup yields CDR1 MNHEY and CDR2 SMNVEV (reference sequence). V was pared by 6 bases and J by 1 base, with 7 bases of the junction left unmatched.

The CDR3 sequence: CASNTLRGGEQYF. The CDR3 coding sequence is TGTGCCAGCAACACCCTGCGGGGGGGTGAGCAGTACTTC. This sequence joins TRBV6-5 and TRBJ2-7; 9 bases fit TRBD2. Germline lookup yields CDR1 MNHEY and CDR2 SVGAGI. J gave up 7 bases and V 7 bases, and 8 bases lay outside the gene matches. The CDR3 is made up of 13 amino acids.

V and J are TRBV7-6 and TRBJ2-1, with 9 positions matching TRBD1. The trim removed 4 bases at V and 10 bases at J, leaving 8 bases unmatched. This CDR3 comprises 14 residues. The germline V gene has CDR1 SGHVS and CDR2 FNYEAQ. The CDR3 DNA reads as TGTGCCAGCAGCTCTACCGGGACAGGGAGCGAGCAGTTCTTC. Translating gives CASSSTGTGSEQFF.

This clone turned up a few times. The rearrangement uses TRBV5-6 and TRBJ2-3, with a weak D call TRBD2 (6 bases). Trimming removed 3 bases at V and 2 bases at J, with 16 bases between. The CDR3 runs 16 residues. From germline, CDR1 is SGHDT and CDR2 YYEEEE. CDR3 DNA: TGTGCCAGCAGCTCTGCGCCAGGGAGGCCCACAGATACGCAGTATTTT. It codes for CASSSAPGRPTDTQYF.

This chain connects TRBV5-1 to TRBJ1-2; 7 bases fit TRBD1. V shed 4 bases and J 3 bases; nucleotides not matched to a gene: 12. CDR1 SGHRS and CDR2 YFSETQ come from the germline V gene. There are 16 residues in the CDR3. CDR3 in DNA: TGCGCCAGCAGCCTCCAACCGACAGGGCGAGACTATGGCTACACCTTC. Amino acid sequence: CASSLQPTGRDYGYTF.

The V call is TRBV7-6, the J call TRBJ2-3; 7 bases line up with TRBD2. The CDR3 has 16 amino acids. Germline V gene data show CDR1 as SGHVS and CDR2 as FNYEAQ. The V gene end was trimmed by 2 bases and the J gene end by 4 bases; junction bases not matched to a gene: 9. The CDR3 DNA is TGTGCCAGCAGCTTAAATGGCGGGAGTTCGGCAGATACGCAGTATTTT. It specifies CASSLNGGSSADTQYF. Using reference TRBV7-6 and TRBJ2-3 for the parts outside the CDR3, the full variable domain is GAGVSQSPRYKVTKRGQDVALRCDPISGHVSLYWYRQALGQGPEFLTYFNYEAQQDKSGLPNDRFSAERPEGSISTLTIQRTEQRDSAMYRCASSLNGGSSADTQYFGPGTRLTVL.

V is TRBV2 and J is TRBJ1-2, with D uncertain. Germline V gene sequence: CDR1 SNHLY, CDR2 FYNNEI. This CDR3 contains 12 residues. Trimming pared 0 bases from V and 8 bases from J, leaving 7 bases between. This CDR3 is CASSEALRGYTF. In DNA form, the CDR3 reads TGTGCCAGCAGTGAAGCGCTTCGGGGCTACACCTTC.

J is TRBJ1-1 and V is TRBV27, with no clear D. The V gene's germline CDR1 is MNHEY and CDR2 SMNVEV (reference sequence). The CDR3 length is 13 residues. The V and J ends lost 3 bases and 2 bases respectively, with 7 bases between them. The DNA of the CDR3 is TGTGCCAGCAGTTTCTTGAGCAACACTGAAGCTTTCTTT. It yields the protein CASSFLSNTEAFF.

This chain links TRBV28 with TRBJ2-2; 9 bases map to TRBD1. Germline CDR1 MDHEN, CDR2 SYDVKM. This CDR3 is built from 15 residues. Germline trimming cut 6 bases from V and 4 bases from J; bases unmatched to any gene: 6. The CDR3 is CASRARTGVTGELFF. The CDR3 DNA follows: TGTGCCAGCAGGGCCCGGACAGGGGTCACCGGGGAGCTGTTTTTT.

The table lists this clone with a few counts. The chain uses TRBV19 and TRBJ1-5; D is uncertain. V lost 7 bases, J lost 9 bases, and 13 bases lay in between. The CDR3 extends over 12 amino acids. Germline V CDR1 and CDR2: LNHDA, SQIVND (reference sequence). The DNA for the CDR3 is TGTGCCAGTATGTACGTAGGAGGGCCCCAGCATTTT. It yields the protein CASMYVGGPQHF.

V is TRBV19 and J is TRBJ1-2, with unresolved D. The CDR3 covers 16 residues. The V gene's germline CDR1 is LNHDA and CDR2 SQIVND (reference sequence). V shed 7 bases and J shed 3 bases, with 21 bases lying between them. The CDR3 bases are TGTGCCAGTACCATTTCCTCGGGAAGGGCGGACTATGGCTACACCTTC. It translates to CASTISSGRADYGYTF.

This clone was seen only a few times. The chain joins TRBV6-6 to TRBJ1-2; D possibly corresponds to TRBD1 (6 bases). V lost 0 bases, J lost 3 bases, and 11 bases lay in between. CDR3 size: 15 residues. From germline, CDR1 is MNHNY and CDR2 SVGAGI (reference sequence). The CDR3 region is CASSYSDRFYYGYTF. The CDR3 nucleotides are TGTGCCAGCAGTTACTCTGACAGGTTTTACTATGGCTACACCTTC.

The CDR3 reads CASSSGTAYSGANVLTF. The CDR3, as DNA: TGCGCCAGCAGCTCCGGGACAGCATACTCTGGGGCCAACGTCCTGACTTTC. The genes are TRBV5-1 and TRBJ2-6; TRBD1 aligns across 7 bases. The germline CDR1 and CDR2 sequences are SGHRS and YFSETQ. This CDR3 contains 17 residues. The trim removed 3 bases at V and 0 bases at J, leaving 6 bases unmatched.